This passage covers 32 T cell receptor beta chains from one sample sequenced in a study of T-cell reconstitution after alpha-beta-depleted transplantation in children. Construction of the TCRbeta library involved unique molecular identifiers. TCRdb reanalysed the PCR reads using MiXCR and keeps one entry per CDR3 protein. The sample contains around 600,000 distinct CDR3 sequences, 20% to 25% of which appear only once. The specimen comprised PBMCs, mostly from graft donor cells, sampled 360 days after TCRalphabeta/CD19-depleted stem cell transplant. All receptors come from a boy younger than two who had a stem cell transplant for acute myeloid leukemia, so the T cells may come from the graft donor.

The rearrangement uses TRBV3-1 and TRBJ2-2; 9 bases are shared with TRBD2. This CDR3 has 16 amino acids. Germline V lookup: CDR1 LGHDT, CDR2 YNNKEL (reference sequence). V dropped 0 bases and J dropped 2; count of bases not matched to a gene: 1. DNA for the CDR3: TGTGCCAGCAGCCAAGAGGGACTAGCAAACACCGGGGAGCTGTTTTTT. This gives the protein CASSQEGLANTGELFF.

This chain connects TRBV5-1 to TRBJ2-3, with 7 bases aligning to TRBD2. The CDR3 length is 16 residues. Trimming at V came to 2 bases and at J to 0 bases, leaving 6 bases not matched to a gene. Germline CDR1 is SGHRS and CDR2 is YFSETQ. DNA for the CDR3: TGCGCCAGCAGCTTTGCACTAGCGCCTAGCACAGATACGCAGTATTTT. It is translated as CASSFALAPSTDTQYF.

V gene TRBV15 combines with J gene TRBJ2-2, with TRBD2 matching 8 bases. Germline-derived CDR1 and CDR2 are LNHNV and YYDKDF (reference sequence). Germline trimming cut 5 bases from V and 0 bases from J; bases unmatched to any gene: 2. The length of the CDR3 is 15 residues. CDR3 residues: CATSRGGPNTGELFF. DNA for the CDR3: TGTGCCACCAGCCGCGGGGGGCCGAACACCGGGGAGCTGTTTTTT.

This clonotype was seen only a few times. The CDR3 nucleotides read TGTGCCACCAGCAGAGATGAGGAGACCCAGTACTTC. Its protein is CATSRDEETQYF. The chain links TRBV15 to TRBJ2-5; D gene uncertain. V dropped 0 bases and J dropped 5 bases, with 4 bases sitting between them. The CDR3 totals 12 residues. CDR1 LNHNV and CDR2 YYDKDF come from the germline V gene (reference sequence). Looking up the rest from reference TRBV15 and TRBJ2-5 gives the full variable domain: DAMVIQNPRYQVTQFGKPVTLSCSQTLNHNVMYWYQQKSSQAPKLLFHYYDKDFNNEADTPDNFQSRRPNTSFCFLDIRSPGLGDTAMYLCATSRDEETQYFGPGTRLLVL.

The V and J genes are TRBV7-8 and TRBJ1-4, with no clear D. Germline CDR1 SGHVS, CDR2 FQNEAQ. There are 15 residues in the CDR3. V was cut by 0 bases and J by 8 bases, with 13 bases left in between. CDR3 coding DNA: TGTGCCAGCAGCTTAGCTGACGGATGGGTCGAAAAACTGTTTTTT. The encoded protein is CASSLADGWVEKLFF. The full variable domain, completed using reference TRBV7-8 and TRBJ1-4, is GAGVSQSPRYKVAKRGQDVALRCDPISGHVSLFWYQQALGQGPEFLTYFQNEAQLDKSGLPSDRFFAERPEGSVSTLKIQRTQQEDSAVYLCASSLADGWVEKLFFGSGTQLSVL.

In this sample, this clonotype turned up a few times. The chain combines TRBV29-1 with TRBJ2-1, with 9 bases matching TRBD2. The J segment lost 2 bases and the V segment lost 2 bases, leaving 1 base of the junction unmatched. Germline CDR1 and CDR2: SQVTM and ANQGSEA. The CDR3 is 14 residues long. CDR3 amino acids: CSVELAGTYNEQFF. The DNA of the CDR3 is TGCAGCGTTGAACTAGCGGGGACCTACAATGAGCAGTTCTTC.

The V gene is TRBV2, the J gene TRBJ2-7, with 11 bases lining up with TRBD2. Unmatched junction bases numbered 6, after V lost 6 bases and J lost 2 bases. This CDR3 spans 15 amino acids. Germline assignment: CDR1 SNHLY and CDR2 FYNNEI. The DNA of the CDR3 is TGTGCCAGCAGCACTAGCGGGGGAAAGGCCTACGAGCAGTACGTC. Amino acids: CASSTSGGKAYEQYV.

At least ten counts were recorded for this clonotype. The chain has TRBV6-5 and TRBJ2-1, with unresolved D. Germline loops: CDR1 MNHEY, CDR2 SVGAGI. The CDR3 extends over 13 amino acids. Trimming left V 2 bases short and J 7 bases short, with 9 bases between. CDR3 sequence reads: CASSYVGSNEQFF. The CDR3 DNA reads as TGTGCCAGCAGTTACGTAGGGTCGAATGAGCAGTTCTTC.

This clonotype was recorded a few times. The V call is TRBV20-1, the J call TRBJ1-2; D may be TRBD1 (6 bases). Per the germline V gene, CDR1 is DFQATT and CDR2 is SNEGSKA (reference sequence). The CDR3 length is 13 residues. With 4 bases removed from V and 1 base from J, the gap between germline ends came to 10 bases. The CDR3 region is CSATTGSNYGYTF. CDR3 DNA: TGCAGTGCTACCACAGGGAGTAACTATGGCTACACCTTC.

This clonotype was counted ten times or more. The rearrangement links TRBV7-8 to TRBJ2-3; TRBD1 matches 10 bases. J lost 6 bases, V lost 4 bases, and 10 bases had no gene match. Germline V gene data show CDR1 as SGHVS and CDR2 as FQNEAQ. This CDR3 has 16 residues. The CDR3, as DNA: TGTGCCAGCAGCTCGCATCCGGGACAGGGGTTCGATACGCAGTATTTT. It is translated as CASSSHPGQGFDTQYF.

The chain combines TRBV11-2 with TRBJ2-2; tentatively, D is TRBD1 or TRBD2 (5 bases each). Trimming removed 2 bases at V and 6 bases at J, with 13 bases between. Germline CDR1 reads SGHAT; CDR2 reads FQNNGV. The CDR3 runs 15 residues. This CDR3 reads CASSLRDPHAGELFF. The CDR3 nucleotides are TGTGCCAGCAGCTTAAGGGACCCACACGCCGGGGAGCTGTTTTTT. The variable domain in full, with the rest retrieved from reference TRBV11-2 and TRBJ2-2, is EAGVAQSPRYKIIEKRQSVAFWCNPISGHATLYWYQQILGQGPKLLIQFQNNGVVDDSQLPKDRFSAERLKGVDSTLKIQPAKLEDSAVYLCASSLRDPHAGELFFGEGSRLTVL.

The sample holds many counts of this clonotype. The gene calls are TRBV7-9 and TRBJ2-7; 10 positions match TRBD2. V was clipped by 4 bases and J by 2 bases; unmatched bases: 8. The CDR3 extends over 16 amino acids. CDR1 and CDR2 (germline): SEHNR, FQNEAQ (reference sequence). CDR3 DNA: TGTGCCAGCAGCTCCTTAACTAGCGGGGTAACCTACGAGCAGTACGTC. This codes for CASSSLTSGVTYEQYV.

This clonotype occurred a few times. The chain links TRBV10-3 to TRBJ2-1; 14 bases match TRBD2. V trimming: 3 bases; J trimming: 2 bases; junction bases outside the gene matches: 6. Germline V CDR1 and CDR2: ENHRY, SYGVKD. The CDR3 is 18 amino acids. The chain's CDR3 is CAISDLPGLAGAYNEQFF. CDR3 in DNA: TGTGCCATCAGTGACCTACCGGGACTAGCGGGGGCCTACAATGAGCAGTTCTTC.

The V gene is TRBV20-1, the J gene TRBJ2-6; D is undetermined. Per germline, CDR1 DFQATT and CDR2 SNEGSKA (reference sequence). This CDR3 region has 15 residues. V was shortened by 0 bases and J by 0 bases, with 6 bases between the two germline ends. CDR3 loop: CSARDPASGANVLTF. Written as DNA, the CDR3 is TGCAGTGCTAGAGATCCGGCCTCTGGGGCCAACGTCCTGACTTTC.

This chain links TRBV4-3 with TRBJ1-4; maybe TRBD1 (5 bases). The CDR3 covers 14 residues. V lost 4 bases and J lost 6, with 12 bases in between. Germline CDR1 is LGHNA and CDR2 is YSLEER. CDR3 sequence (DNA): TGCGCCAGCAGCCCCGGGACGGACTATGAAAAACTGTTTTTT. Protein product: CASSPGTDYEKLFF.

The chain has TRBV7-9 and TRBJ2-1; either TRBD1 or TRBD2 may fit D (5 bases each). This CDR3 has 12 amino acids. Looked up from germline, CDR1 is SEHNR and CDR2 is FQNEAQ (reference sequence). Between the trimmed V and J ends, which lost 4 bases and 9 bases, there was a span of 10 bases. CDR3 nucleotide sequence: TGTGCCAGCAGCTCGACAGAGGGTGAGCAGTTCTTC. Translated, it gives CASSSTEGEQFF.

There are many counts of this clonotype. The CDR3 loop is CSAMRSGGSTDTQYF. The DNA for the CDR3 is TGCAGTGCTATGCGTAGCGGGGGGAGCACAGATACGCAGTATTTT. The rearrangement uses TRBV20-1 and TRBJ2-3; 10 bases line up with TRBD2. CDR1 DFQATT and CDR2 SNEGSKA come from the germline V gene (reference sequence). CDR3 length: 15 residues. The V gene end was trimmed by 4 bases and the J gene end by 0 bases; junction bases not matched to a gene: 4.

This clonotype was seen repeatedly, ten times or more. The chain employs TRBV20-1 and TRBJ2-7, with 10 bases matching TRBD2. V gave up 6 bases and J gave up 1 base; unmatched junction bases: 6. The CDR3 runs 14 residues. CDR1 and CDR2 (germline): DFQATT, SNEGSKA (reference sequence). CDR3 loop: CSAGTSGESYEQYF. The CDR3 coding sequence is TGCAGTGCAGGAACTAGCGGGGAGTCCTACGAGCAGTACTTC.

This chain uses TRBV4-3 with TRBJ2-3; 9 positions agree with TRBD2. V was clipped by 0 bases and J by 7 bases; unmatched bases: 11. CDR3 length: 17 residues. Per the germline V gene, CDR1 is LGHNA and CDR2 is YSLEER. The CDR3 is CASSQDLAGGYMNTQYF. CDR3 DNA sequence: TGCGCCAGCAGCCAAGATCTGGCGGGGGGGTACATGAATACGCAGTATTTT.

This clonotype has just a few counts. The rearrangement joins TRBV28 to TRBJ1-2, with 11 bases lining up with TRBD1. The CDR3 runs 15 residues. The V gene's germline CDR1 is MDHEN and CDR2 SYDVKM. J gave up 4 bases and V 3 bases, and 4 bases lay outside the gene matches. The CDR3 nucleotides read TGTGCCAGCAGTTTCGGGACAGGGGGGATCTATGGCTACACCTTC. This sequence encodes CASSFGTGGIYGYTF.

This chain joins TRBV20-1 and TRBJ1-6; D not certain. Germline values: CDR1 DFQATT, CDR2 SNEGSKA (reference sequence). Trimming removed 3 bases from V and 2 bases from J, with 8 bases in between. CDR3 size: 14 residues. CDR3 nucleotides: TGCAGTGCTAGGGAGGGAACCTATAATTCACCCCTCCACTTT. Protein product: CSAREGTYNSPLHF.

The gene calls are TRBV6-5 and TRBJ2-3, with a weak D call TRBD2 (7 bases). Trimming took 0 bases from V and 3 from J, leaving 13 bases between them. Germline values: CDR1 MNHEY, CDR2 SVGAGI. The CDR3 is made up of 16 amino acids. The CDR3 DNA follows: TGTGCCAGCAGTTACTCGGGGGCGGGGGTGACAGATACGCAGTATTTT. It yields the protein CASSYSGAGVTDTQYF.

This clonotype was seen many times. The rearrangement links TRBV3-1 to TRBJ1-2, with D unresolved. V lost 6 bases to trimming and J lost 1 base, with 9 bases between them. The CDR3 extends over 13 amino acids. Germline V gene lookup returns CDR1 LGHDT and CDR2 YNNKEL (reference sequence). The CDR3 loop reads CASSEDGNYGYTF. For the CDR3, the DNA is TGTGCCAGCAGTGAGGACGGTAACTATGGCTACACCTTC.

In the case of this clonotype: A read error may be the cause here, since a much bigger clone is one base away. The chain has TRBV20-1 and TRBJ1-1; TRBD1 aligns across 8 bases. CDR3 size: 18 residues. V gave up 0 bases and J gave up 0 bases; unmatched junction bases: 12. CDR1 and CDR2 from the germline V gene are DFQATT and SNEGSKA (reference sequence). CDR3 region: CSARDLSRTGKLNTEAFF. The CDR3 bases are TGCAGTGCTAGAGATCTCTCACGGACAGGGAAATTGAACACTGAAGCTTTCTTT.

This clonotype was counted between two and nine times. This sequence joins TRBV6-5 and TRBJ1-3; no reliable D call. The germline V gene encodes CDR1 MNHEY and CDR2 SVGAGI. V was shortened by 2 bases and J by 0 bases, with 8 bases between the two germline ends. CDR3 size: 15 residues. The CDR3 sequence is CASSYVRSSGNTIYF. CDR3 bases: TGTGCCAGCAGTTACGTAAGGTCCTCTGGAAACACCATATATTTT.

This rearrangement joins TRBV19 to TRBJ2-7, with unresolved D. Germline-derived CDR1 and CDR2 are LNHDA and SQIVND (reference sequence). The CDR3 has 13 residues. Trimming took off 5 bases at V and 0 bases at J, with 8 bases between the two ends. CDR3 amino acids: CASSENLSYEQYF. CDR3 coding DNA: TGTGCCAGTAGTGAAAATCTCTCCTACGAGCAGTACTTC. Full variable domain (remainder filled in from reference TRBV19 and TRBJ2-7): DGGITQSPKYLFRKEGQNVTLSCEQNLNHDAMYWYRQDPGQGLRLIYYSQIVNDFQKGDIAEGYSVSREKKESFPLTVTSAQKNPTAFYLCASSENLSYEQYFGPGTRLTVT.

The chain is built from TRBV12-3 or TRBV12-4 and TRBJ2-7, with D perhaps TRBD2 (6 bases). V was pared by 3 bases and J by 0 bases, with 18 bases between. This CDR3 has 17 residues. In DNA, the CDR3 is TGTGCCAGCAGTTTTAGGGCAGGACTACTTGGCTCCTACGAGCAGTACTTC. Encoded protein: CASSFRAGLLGSYEQYF.

This chain uses TRBV18 with TRBJ2-7, with 11 bases aligning to TRBD1. The CDR3 runs to 13 residues. In germline, CDR1 is KGHSH, CDR2 LQKENI. Trimming removed 8 bases from V and 4 bases from J; junction bases left unmatched: 4. Written as DNA, the CDR3 is TGTGCCAGCGCCGGACAGGGGGCGTACGAGCAGTACGTC. This encodes CASAGQGAYEQYV.

This clonotype appeared a few times. The chain uses TRBV18 and TRBJ2-1, with no clear D. Trimming stripped 4 bases from V and 5 bases from J, with 9 bases between. The CDR3 runs to 13 residues. The germline V gene encodes CDR1 KGHSH and CDR2 LQKENI. The CDR3 DNA is TGTGCCAGCTCACTCAACAGAAACAATGAGCAGTTCTTC. This sequence encodes CASSLNRNNEQFF.

This clonotype was observed many times. The V gene is TRBV6-5, the J gene TRBJ2-5, with 11 bases aligning to TRBD1. CDR1 MNHEY and CDR2 SVGAGI come from the germline V gene. The V and J ends lost 4 bases and 3 bases, in that order; junction bases with no gene match: 13. This CDR3 is 18 amino acids long. The DNA of the CDR3 is TGTGCCAGCAGTTCCCAGTCATGGGACAGGGGGGGAGAAGAGACCCAGTACTTC. This encodes CASSSQSWDRGGEETQYF.

The chain has TRBV18 and TRBJ2-7; weak D call: TRBD2 (5 bases). Germline-derived CDR1 and CDR2 are KGHSH and LQKENI. The CDR3 has 14 residues. With 3 bases removed from V and 3 bases from J, the gap between germline ends came to 12 bases. The CDR3 coding sequence is TGTGCCAGCTCACCGGGAGACGGAGGCTACGAGCAGTACTTC. Its protein product is CASSPGDGGYEQYF.

At least ten counts were recorded for this clonotype. The chain links TRBV30 to TRBJ2-1; D not resolved. CDR1 and CDR2 from the germline V gene are GTSNPN and SVGIG (reference sequence). The length of the CDR3 is 12 residues. The V end was cut by 1 base, the J end by 4 bases, with 5 bases between. CDR3 nucleotides: TGTGCCTGGAGTGGGGAATACAATGAGCAGTTCTTC. Translated, it gives CAWSGEYNEQFF. The whole variable domain, filled in from reference TRBV30 and TRBJ2-1, reads SQTIHQWPATLVQPVGSPLSLECTVEGTSNPNLYWYRQAAGRGLQLLFYSVGIGQISSEVPQNLSASRPQDRQFILSSKKLLLSDSGFYLCAWSGEYNEQFFGPGTRLTVL.